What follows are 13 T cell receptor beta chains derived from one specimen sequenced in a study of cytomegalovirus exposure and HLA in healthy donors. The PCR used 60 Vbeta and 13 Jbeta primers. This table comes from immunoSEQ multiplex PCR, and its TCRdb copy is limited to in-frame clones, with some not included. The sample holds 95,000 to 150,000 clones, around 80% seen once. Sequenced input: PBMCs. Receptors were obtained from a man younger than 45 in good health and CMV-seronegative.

The CDR3 DNA follows: TGTGCCTGGAGTGATCGGGGATTCGGGTACTCCTACGAGCAGTACTTC. Translated, it gives CAWSDRGFGYSYEQYF. V usage is TRBV30 and J usage is TRBJ2-7, with D possibly TRBD2 on 5 matching bases. Trimming cost V 1 base and J 0 bases, with 16 bases left between them. The germline V gene has CDR1 GTSNPN and CDR2 SVGIG (reference sequence). The CDR3 totals 16 residues.

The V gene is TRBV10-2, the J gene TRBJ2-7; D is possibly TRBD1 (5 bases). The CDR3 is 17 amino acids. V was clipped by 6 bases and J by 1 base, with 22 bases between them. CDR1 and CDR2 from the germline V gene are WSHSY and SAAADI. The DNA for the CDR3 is TGCGCCAGCAGCATTACAGGAGAAGGTATCAGGTCCTACGAGCAGTACTTC. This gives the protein CASSITGEGIRSYEQYF.

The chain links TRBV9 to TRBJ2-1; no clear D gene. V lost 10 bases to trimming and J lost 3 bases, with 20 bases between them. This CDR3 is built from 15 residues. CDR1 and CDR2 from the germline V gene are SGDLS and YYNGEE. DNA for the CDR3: TGTGCCTTGCTCCAGGTCCCCACCCGCTACAATGAGCAGTTCTTC. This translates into CALLQVPTRYNEQFF.

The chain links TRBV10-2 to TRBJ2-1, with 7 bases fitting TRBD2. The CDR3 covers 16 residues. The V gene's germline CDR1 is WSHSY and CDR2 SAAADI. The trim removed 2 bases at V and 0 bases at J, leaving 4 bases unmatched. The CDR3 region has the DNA TGCGCCAGCAGTGAGGTGCGGGGGATCTCCTACAATGAGCAGTTCTTC. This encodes CASSEVRGISYNEQFF.

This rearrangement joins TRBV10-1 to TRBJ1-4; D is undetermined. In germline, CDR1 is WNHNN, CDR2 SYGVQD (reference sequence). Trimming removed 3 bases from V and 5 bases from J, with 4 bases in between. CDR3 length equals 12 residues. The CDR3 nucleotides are TGCGCCAGCAGTGACAGGAATGAAAAACTGTTTTTT. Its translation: CASSDRNEKLFF.

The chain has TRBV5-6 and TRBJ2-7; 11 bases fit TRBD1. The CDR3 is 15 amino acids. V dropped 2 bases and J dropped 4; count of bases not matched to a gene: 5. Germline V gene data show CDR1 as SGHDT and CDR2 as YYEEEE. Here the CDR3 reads CASSLPGTGGYEQYF. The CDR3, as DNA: TGTGCCAGCAGCTTACCCGGGACAGGGGGTTACGAGCAGTACTTC.

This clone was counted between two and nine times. The CDR3 DNA reads as TGTGCCAGCAGCTCCGTTTCAGGCCTCGGGGGGGAGAATGAGCAGTTCTTC. It codes for CASSSVSGLGGENEQFF. This chain links TRBV7-2 with TRBJ2-1; 8 nucleotides match TRBD2. The CDR3 extends over 17 amino acids. V shed 4 bases and J 7 bases; nucleotides not matched to a gene: 15. The germline V gene has CDR1 SGHTA and CDR2 FQGNSA.

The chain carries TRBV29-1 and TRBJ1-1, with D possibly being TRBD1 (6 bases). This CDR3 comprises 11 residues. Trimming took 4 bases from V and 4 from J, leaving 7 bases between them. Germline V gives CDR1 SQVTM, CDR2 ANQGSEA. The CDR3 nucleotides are TGCAGCGTTGGAGGGGGCACTGAAGCTTTCTTT. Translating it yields CSVGGGTEAFF.

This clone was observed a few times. The chain's CDR3 is CASSLGTSGGASYEQYF. DNA of the CDR3: TGTGCCAGCAGCTTAGGGACTAGCGGGGGGGCGTCCTACGAGCAGTACTTC. The V gene is TRBV7-9, the J gene TRBJ2-7, with 15 nucleotides matching TRBD2. The CDR3 spans 17 residues. Per germline, CDR1 SEHNR and CDR2 FQNEAQ (reference sequence). The ends lost 1 base at V and 1 base at J; junction bases unmatched: 2.

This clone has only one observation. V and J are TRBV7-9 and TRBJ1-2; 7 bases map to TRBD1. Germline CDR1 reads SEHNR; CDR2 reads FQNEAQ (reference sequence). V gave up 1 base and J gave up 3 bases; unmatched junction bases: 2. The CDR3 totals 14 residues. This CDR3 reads CASSLGGTDYGYTF. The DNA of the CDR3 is TGTGCCAGCAGCTTAGGAGGGACAGACTATGGCTACACCTTC.

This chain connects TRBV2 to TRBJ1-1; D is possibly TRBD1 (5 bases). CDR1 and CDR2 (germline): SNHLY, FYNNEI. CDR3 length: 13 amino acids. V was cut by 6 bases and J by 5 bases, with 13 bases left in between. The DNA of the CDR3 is TGTGCCAGCAGCATCAGGGTCAGGACTGAAGCTTTCTTT. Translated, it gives CASSIRVRTEAFF.

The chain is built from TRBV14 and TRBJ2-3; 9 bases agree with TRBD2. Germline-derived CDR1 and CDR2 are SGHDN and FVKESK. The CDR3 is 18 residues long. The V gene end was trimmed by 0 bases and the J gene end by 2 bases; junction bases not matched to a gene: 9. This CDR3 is CASSQDQRGAFFTDTQYF. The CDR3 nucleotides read TGTGCCAGCAGCCAAGACCAGCGGGGGGCCTTTTTCACAGATACGCAGTATTTT.

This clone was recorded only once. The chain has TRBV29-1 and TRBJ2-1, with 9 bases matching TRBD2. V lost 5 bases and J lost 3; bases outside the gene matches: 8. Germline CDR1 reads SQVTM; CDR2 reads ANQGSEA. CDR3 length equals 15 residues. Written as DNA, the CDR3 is TGCAGCGTTTCTATAGCGGGGGACCACTACAATGAGCAGTTCTTC. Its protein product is CSVSIAGDHYNEQFF.